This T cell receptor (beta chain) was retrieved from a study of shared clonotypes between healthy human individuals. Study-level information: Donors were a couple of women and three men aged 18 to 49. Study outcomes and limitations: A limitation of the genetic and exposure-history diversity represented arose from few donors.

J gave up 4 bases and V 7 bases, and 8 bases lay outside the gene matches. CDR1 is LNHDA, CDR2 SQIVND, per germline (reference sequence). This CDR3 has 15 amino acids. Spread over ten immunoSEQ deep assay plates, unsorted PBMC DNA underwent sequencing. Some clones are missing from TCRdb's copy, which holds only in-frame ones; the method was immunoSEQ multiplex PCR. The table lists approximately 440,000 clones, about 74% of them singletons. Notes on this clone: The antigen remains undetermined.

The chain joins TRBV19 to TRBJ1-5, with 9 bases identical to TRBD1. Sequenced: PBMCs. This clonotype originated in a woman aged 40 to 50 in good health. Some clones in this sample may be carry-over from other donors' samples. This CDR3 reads CASNRPGTGNQPQHF. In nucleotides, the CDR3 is TGTGCCAGTAATCGTCCCGGGACAGGGAATCAGCCCCAGCATTTT. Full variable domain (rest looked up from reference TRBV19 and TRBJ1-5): DGGITQSPKYLFRKEGQNVTLSCEQNLNHDAMYWYRQDPGQGLRLIYYSQIVNDFQKGDIAEGYSVSREKKESFPLTVTSAQKNPTAFYLCASNRPGTGNQPQHFGDGTRLSIL.